The 18 T cell receptor beta chains listed next were all sequenced from one sample in a study of cytomegalovirus exposure and HLA in healthy donors. PCR involved 60 Vbeta and 13 Jbeta primers. The table came from immunoSEQ multiplex PCR; TCRdb's copy has only in-frame clones and leaves some out. Of around 110,000 clones in the sample, around 62% were seen once. The sample consisted of PBMCs. The receptors were sampled from a woman in her 40s in good health and CMV-seropositive.

This rearrangement joins TRBV29-1 to TRBJ2-1, with no clear D. V was clipped by 7 bases and J by 7 bases, with 17 bases between them. The CDR3 is 13 amino acids. Looked up from germline, CDR1 is SQVTM and CDR2 is ANQGSEA. CDR3 region: CSASLLSLNEQFF. CDR3 in DNA: TGCAGCGCCTCCCTGCTATCCCTTAATGAGCAGTTCTTC.

The CDR3 region has the DNA TGCGCCAGCAGCCCCTTAGCGGGAGACTACAATGAGCAGTTCTTC. This gives the protein CASSPLAGDYNEQFF. This chain uses TRBV4-1 with TRBJ2-1; TRBD2 matches at 9 bases. Germline CDR1 is MGHRA and CDR2 is YSYEKL. The CDR3 totals 15 residues. Trimming took 4 bases from V and 3 from J; bases not matched to a gene: 4.

This chain uses TRBV27 with TRBJ2-3; D is uncertain. This CDR3 is 15 amino acids long. The germline V gene encodes CDR1 MNHEY and CDR2 SMNVEV (reference sequence). Deletions cut 3 bases from V and 2 bases from J, with 12 bases between. The CDR3 reads CASSLMGEVTDTQYF. The CDR3 DNA follows: TGTGCCAGCAGTTTGATGGGTGAGGTCACAGATACGCAGTATTTT.

The rearrangement links TRBV30 to TRBJ2-2, with TRBD2 matching over 8 bases. The V and J ends lost 3 bases and 4 bases, in that order; junction bases with no gene match: 10. This CDR3 is 16 amino acids long. In germline, CDR1 is GTSNPN, CDR2 SVGIG (reference sequence). CDR3 amino acids: CAWRRGGLDLTGELFF. The CDR3 DNA is TGTGCCTGGAGGAGGGGGGGACTAGATCTCACCGGGGAGCTGTTTTTT. Full variable domain (rest looked up from reference TRBV30 and TRBJ2-2): SQTIHQWPATLVQPVGSPLSLECTVEGTSNPNLYWYRQAAGRGLQLLFYSVGIGQISSEVPQNLSASRPQDRQFILSSKKLLLSDSGFYLCAWRRGGLDLTGELFFGEGSRLTVL.

This chain joins TRBV27 and TRBJ1-2; 8 nucleotides align to TRBD1. The germline V gene has CDR1 MNHEY and CDR2 SMNVEV (reference sequence). J lost 1 base, V lost 7 bases, and 8 bases had no gene match. The CDR3 is 15 amino acids. CDR3 residues: CASMDRVGGNYGYTF. The CDR3 nucleotides are TGTGCCAGCATGGACAGGGTAGGAGGTAACTATGGCTACACCTTC.

J is TRBJ2-2 and V is TRBV29-1; D is undetermined. The CDR3 is 13 amino acids. Germline V gene data show CDR1 as SQVTM and CDR2 as ANQGSEA. V lost 6 bases and J 0 bases, leaving 8 bases between the germline ends. CDR3 in DNA: TGCAGCGTCCGGTTGTCGAACACCGGGGAGCTGTTTTTT. This sequence encodes CSVRLSNTGELFF.

The V gene is TRBV7-9, the J gene TRBJ2-7; 9 positions agree with TRBD1. V shed 5 bases, J shed 4 bases, and the junction held 9 bases outside the gene matches. This CDR3 has 15 residues. Germline V gives CDR1 SEHNR, CDR2 FQNEAQ (reference sequence). This CDR3 is CASSLPGQGIYEQYF. CDR3 DNA: TGTGCCAGCAGCCTACCGGGACAGGGAATTTACGAGCAGTACTTC.

CDR3 residues: CASGSLNRGPHQPQHF. The CDR3 DNA sequence: TGTGCCAGTGGCTCTTTGAACAGGGGTCCCCATCAGCCCCAGCATTTT. The chain links TRBV19 to TRBJ1-5; TRBD1 agrees at 7 bases. The trim removed 8 bases at V and 5 bases at J, leaving 15 bases unmatched. The CDR3 extends over 16 amino acids. Germline CDR1 is LNHDA and CDR2 is SQIVND (reference sequence).

For the CDR3, the DNA is TGTGCCAGCAGCCAAGATCTAGCGGGAGTACGGGAGCAGTTCTTC. Translated: CASSQDLAGVREQFF. The chain carries TRBV4-2 and TRBJ2-1; 10 bases agree with TRBD2. This CDR3 region has 15 residues. Trimming removed 0 bases from V and 10 bases from J; junction bases left unmatched: 6. Germline V gene lookup returns CDR1 LGHNA and CDR2 YNFKEQ.

This sequence joins TRBV7-9 and TRBJ2-1, with D hard to call. The germline V gene encodes CDR1 SEHNR and CDR2 FQNEAQ (reference sequence). The CDR3 runs to 16 residues. Trimming removed 2 bases from V and 4 bases from J, with 15 bases in between. CDR3 DNA sequence: TGTGCCAGCAGCTTAATGGGTCAGGTCCTATACAATGAGCAGTTCTTC. Translation gives CASSLMGQVLYNEQFF.

The sample holds one count of this clone. The chain combines TRBV19 with TRBJ1-1; D gene ambiguous. V lost 5 bases, J lost 2 bases, and 27 bases lay in between. CDR1 and CDR2 from the germline V gene are LNHDA and SQIVND (reference sequence). CDR3 length: 19 residues. The CDR3 protein is CASSVLPTEIEGANTEAFF. For the CDR3, the DNA is TGTGCCAGTAGTGTATTACCTACAGAGATTGAGGGAGCAAACACTGAAGCTTTCTTT.

The chain employs TRBV28 and TRBJ1-6, with TRBD1 as a possible D gene (6 bases). Trimming pared 6 bases from V and 9 bases from J, leaving 15 bases between. The CDR3 is 14 residues long. Looked up from germline, CDR1 is MDHEN and CDR2 is SYDVKM. CDR3: CASSSQGVVSPLHF. The DNA of the CDR3 is TGTGCCAGCAGCTCACAGGGAGTGGTTTCACCCCTCCACTTT.

The chain is built from TRBV27 and TRBJ1-5, with 8 nucleotides matching TRBD1. The V gene end was trimmed by 5 bases and the J gene end by 4 bases; junction bases not matched to a gene: 7. In germline, CDR1 is MNHEY, CDR2 SMNVEV (reference sequence). This CDR3 spans 15 amino acids. The CDR3 DNA is TGTGCCAGCAGTCAGACGGGGACAGGAAATCAGCCCCAGCATTTT. It specifies CASSQTGTGNQPQHF.

This rearrangement joins TRBV27 to TRBJ2-7; 8 nucleotides agree with TRBD1. Germline lookup yields CDR1 MNHEY and CDR2 SMNVEV (reference sequence). This CDR3 has 17 amino acids. V lost 3 bases to trimming and J lost 0 bases; unmatched junction nucleotides: 10. DNA for the CDR3: TGTGCCAGCAGTTTTGAGGCAGGGGGCGATACCTCCTACGAGCAGTACTTC. It is translated as CASSFEAGGDTSYEQYF.

The V gene is TRBV30, the J gene TRBJ2-7; TRBD2 is a possible D gene (6 bases). The CDR3 consists of 13 residues. Trimming took off 8 bases at V and 3 bases at J, with 17 bases between the two ends. The V gene's germline CDR1 is GTSNPN and CDR2 SVGIG (reference sequence). CDR3 in DNA: TGTGCCGGAAAGGGCTCAGCGGGCTACGAGCAGTACTTC. Translating gives CAGKGSAGYEQYF.

The genes are TRBV28 and TRBJ1-4; TRBD1 matches 10 bases. The V gene's germline CDR1 is MDHEN and CDR2 SYDVKM. V was clipped by 4 bases and J by 10 bases; unmatched bases: 6. This CDR3 is built from 14 residues. In nucleotides, the CDR3 is TGTGCCAGCAGTTATGGGACAGGGGTCGGAAAACTGTTTTTT. This codes for CASSYGTGVGKLFF.

This chain uses TRBV28 with TRBJ1-3, with TRBD1 matching over 7 bases. J lost 2 bases, V lost 11 bases, and 12 bases had no gene match. Germline values: CDR1 MDHEN, CDR2 SYDVKM. The length of the CDR3 is 15 residues. The CDR3 sequence is CAVSDPRGPGNTIYF. In DNA, the CDR3 is TGTGCCGTTTCCGACCCGAGGGGGCCTGGAAACACCATATATTTT.

V and J are TRBV7-9 and TRBJ2-3; 8 bases map to TRBD1. The CDR3 contains 15 residues. Germline V gives CDR1 SEHNR, CDR2 FQNEAQ (reference sequence). V trimming: 5 bases; J trimming: 1 base; junction bases outside the gene matches: 5. CDR3 loop: CASSHDRGRTDTQYF. The CDR3 region has the DNA TGTGCCAGCAGCCATGACAGGGGACGCACAGATACGCAGTATTTT.